This T cell receptor (beta chain) was retrieved from a study of Ad26.COV2.S vaccination and SARS-CoV-2 variants. Stated treatment: roughly 19 received Ad26.COV2.S at low or high dose, single or two shots; roughly five received placebo; per-sample allocation not given. It was on day 63 after the first vaccine or placebo injection that samples were taken. This clone came up a few times. Its matching antigen is unknown. Additional DNA sequences in this sample encode the identical CDR3. CDR3 length equals 14 residues. Trimming left V 2 bases short and J 7 bases short, with 9 bases between. Germline V gene lookup returns CDR1 LGHDT and CDR2 YNNKEL (reference sequence). General study points: Vaccine and placebo recipients had similar non-spike TCR breadth.

Data came from immunoSEQ multiplex PCR; TCRdb stores just in-frame clones and leaves some out. The sample lists about 400,000 clones, 89% occurring once. This TCR was recovered from a person aged 18-60 years who received the Ad26.COV2.S COVID-19 vaccine or a placebo. The chain uses TRBV3-1 (or the pseudogene TRBV3-2) and TRBJ1-6; D uncertain. Sequenced here: peripheral blood, sampled in a trial of Ad26.COV2.S vaccine versus placebo. As DNA, the CDR3 is TGTGCCAGCAGCCAATCAGATTACAATTCACCCCTCCACTTT. Translated, it gives CASSQSDYNSPLHF.